Following are 32 T cell receptor beta chains from one sample sequenced in a study of neurological immune-mediated disorders. Time point: longitudinal time-point 3. TCRdb redid the calling of the 5' RACE reads with MiXCR, one entry per CDR3 protein. The sample lists approximately 85,000 distinct CDR3 sequences; roughly 4.3% were seen once. The specimen was PBMCs. All receptors come from a woman aged 60 to 75 with multiple sclerosis.

This clonotype was found many times. This chain connects TRBV7-6 to TRBJ2-1, with D possibly TRBD2 on 6 matching bases. Trimming removed 6 bases from V and 4 bases from J, with 16 bases in between. Germline V gene sequence: CDR1 SGHVS, CDR2 FNYEAQ. The CDR3 runs to 15 residues. CDR3 residues: CASRSVGSSYNEQFF. CDR3 sequence (DNA): TGTGCCAGCAGGTCGGTCGGGAGCTCTTACAATGAGCAGTTCTTC.

This clonotype has at least ten counts. This chain uses TRBV6-5 with TRBJ1-2, with TRBD1 as a possible D gene (6 bases). In germline, CDR1 is MNHEY, CDR2 SVGAGI. V was pared by 5 bases and J by 4 bases, with 14 bases between. This CDR3 has 14 amino acids. The CDR3 nucleotides read TGTGCCAGCAGTACCCGGGACACCTTCTATGGCTACACCTTC. Its protein product is CASSTRDTFYGYTF.

Many counts were recorded for this clonotype. The chain has TRBV6-4 and TRBJ1-5; tentatively, D is TRBD1 (5 bases). V was trimmed by 7 bases and J by 0 bases, leaving 16 bases between them. In germline, CDR1 is MRHNA, CDR2 SNTAGT. The CDR3 is 16 amino acids. CDR3 sequence (DNA): TGTGCCAGCATCGGGCCCGGACAAAATAGCAATCAGCCCCAGCATTTT. Its protein is CASIGPGQNSNQPQHF.

This clonotype was detected ten times or more. The chain carries TRBV3-1 and TRBJ2-7; TRBD1 aligns across 7 bases. Trimming cost V 1 base and J 1 base; bases outside gene matches: 7. Germline CDR1 and CDR2: LGHDT and YNNKEL (reference sequence). The CDR3 is 16 residues long. CDR3 coding DNA: TGTGCCAGCAGCCAAGGGACAGGACCCGATTCCTACGAGCAGTACTTC. Translating gives CASSQGTGPDSYEQYF.

This clonotype was recorded at least ten times. This sequence joins TRBV9 and TRBJ1-3; D remains ambiguous. The CDR3 loop spans 11 amino acids. CDR1 and CDR2 (germline): SGDLS, YYNGEE. V was shortened by 2 bases and J by 4 bases, with 1 base between the two germline ends. The CDR3 loop is CASSVGNTIYF. The DNA of the CDR3 is TGTGCCAGCAGCGTCGGAAACACCATATATTTT.

This clonotype was counted many times. Here the CDR3 reads CASSLPAAGNNEQFF. Written as DNA, the CDR3 is TGTGCCAGCAGCTTACCCGCGGCAGGAAACAATGAGCAGTTCTTC. This chain uses TRBV7-9 with TRBJ2-1; D gene unclear. Germline CDR1 reads SEHNR; CDR2 reads FQNEAQ (reference sequence). V was pared by 2 bases and J by 5 bases, with 13 bases between. This CDR3 has 15 residues.

This clonotype was seen at least ten times. The V call is TRBV6-6, the J call TRBJ2-7; D gene uncertain. The CDR3 totals 14 residues. The germline V gene has CDR1 MNHNY and CDR2 SVGAGI (reference sequence). The ends were cut back, 2 bases at V and 0 bases at J, with 8 bases in the middle. Written as DNA, the CDR3 is TGTGCCAGCAGTTACACGGGTAGCTCCTACGAGCAGTACTTC. Its translation: CASSYTGSSYEQYF.

This clonotype has a count of ten or more. This chain uses TRBV3-1 with TRBJ2-1, with 9 positions matching TRBD1. This CDR3 has 18 amino acids. The V segment lost 1 base and the J segment 7 bases; nucleotides outside the gene matches: 14. Germline V gene sequence: CDR1 LGHDT, CDR2 YNNKEL (reference sequence). The CDR3 DNA follows: TGTGCCAGCAGCCAAGTGGCCCGGGACAGGGCTTTTCCGAATGAGCAGTTCTTC. As protein: CASSQVARDRAFPNEQFF.

This clonotype was seen repeatedly, ten times or more. The chain couples TRBV7-9 to TRBJ2-5, with D unclear. Germline loops: CDR1 SEHNR, CDR2 FQNEAQ (reference sequence). The CDR3 is 13 amino acids. V dropped 5 bases and J dropped 2 bases, with 9 bases sitting between them. The CDR3 is CASSPGVQETQYF. In DNA form, the CDR3 reads TGTGCCAGCAGCCCTGGGGTTCAAGAGACCCAGTACTTC.

This clonotype showed up many times. The chain recombines TRBV20-1 with TRBJ2-1; 7 bases align to TRBD2. V dropped 3 bases and J dropped 9; count of bases not matched to a gene: 5. The CDR3 contains 12 residues. CDR1 DFQATT and CDR2 SNEGSKA come from the germline V gene (reference sequence). CDR3 amino acids: CSASGGLLEQFF. CDR3 bases: TGCAGTGCTAGCGGGGGGTTACTTGAGCAGTTCTTC.

This clonotype was detected ten times or more. The chain employs TRBV20-1 and TRBJ1-6; D unclear. The CDR3 length is 14 residues. Trimming left V 6 bases short and J 9 bases short, with 18 bases between. CDR1 and CDR2 from the germline V gene are DFQATT and SNEGSKA (reference sequence). CDR3 DNA sequence: TGCAGTGCCATAGCGTTAGATGGCGGTTCACCCCTCCACTTT. Its protein is CSAIALDGGSPLHF.

This clonotype was recorded many times. The chain recombines TRBV5-1 with TRBJ2-1; unclear D gene. Germline V CDR1 and CDR2: SGHRS, YFSETQ. This CDR3 has 15 amino acids. Trimming removed 4 bases from V and 0 bases from J, with 11 bases in between. DNA of the CDR3: TGCGCCAGCAGCAACATACCCAGCTCCTACAATGAGCAGTTCTTC. Its translation is CASSNIPSSYNEQFF.

This clonotype was seen at least ten times. This chain connects TRBV6-5 to TRBJ1-1; possible D gene TRBD1, 5 bases. From germline, CDR1 is MNHEY and CDR2 SVGAGI. V lost 6 bases, J lost 4 bases, and 15 bases lay in between. The CDR3 is 14 amino acids. This chain's CDR3 is CASSPSMGGTEAFF. The CDR3 nucleotides read TGTGCCAGCAGCCCATCAATGGGGGGCACTGAAGCTTTCTTT.

The chain links TRBV5-1 to TRBJ1-1; 7 nucleotides match TRBD1. The CDR3 spans 11 residues. CDR1 SGHRS and CDR2 YFSETQ come from the germline V gene. V gave up 7 bases and J gave up 6 bases; unmatched junction bases: 3. CDR3 protein: CASLGTAEAFF. The CDR3 bases are TGCGCCAGCCTAGGGACAGCTGAAGCTTTCTTT.

This clonotype was found many times. The chain recombines TRBV7-2 with TRBJ1-1; a possible D gene is TRBD1 (5 bases). CDR3 length equals 14 residues. Per germline, CDR1 SGHTA and CDR2 FQGNSA. Trimming stripped 1 base from V and 7 bases from J, with 13 bases between. The CDR3 region is CASSLVSGWNEAFF. The CDR3 DNA is TGTGCCAGCAGCTTAGTGTCAGGGTGGAATGAAGCTTTCTTT.

This clonotype was picked up a small number of times. The V gene is TRBV18, the J gene TRBJ1-2; no definite D call. The germline CDR1 and CDR2 sequences are KGHSH and LQKENI. CDR3 size: 13 residues. V lost 0 bases and J lost 6, with 8 bases in between. CDR3 DNA sequence: TGTGCCAGCTCACCACCGTACCGAGATGGCTACACCTTC. It translates to CASSPPYRDGYTF.

There are many counts of this clonotype. The chain carries TRBV10-2 and TRBJ2-7, with D unresolved. V lost 0 bases and J lost 4, with 4 bases in between. This CDR3 has 12 amino acids. Germline V gives CDR1 WSHSY, CDR2 SAAADI. Written as DNA, the CDR3 is TGCGCCAGCAGTGAGTCTGAGTACGAGCAGTACTTC. Translated, it gives CASSESEYEQYF.

In its sample, this clonotype was seen many times. This chain links TRBV18 with TRBJ1-3; D unresolved. Trimming removed 1 base at V and 0 bases at J, with 4 bases between. There are 14 residues in the CDR3. Germline CDR1 is KGHSH and CDR2 is LQKENI. Written as DNA, the CDR3 is TGTGCCAGCTCACCACAGTTCTCTGGAAACACCATATATTTT. It is translated as CASSPQFSGNTIYF.

At least ten counts were recorded for this clonotype. This chain links TRBV15 with TRBJ1-2; D may be TRBD1 (5 bases). Germline CDR1 and CDR2: LNHNV and YYDKDF (reference sequence). The CDR3 length is 15 residues. V was clipped by 1 base and J by 4 bases, with 13 bases between them. The CDR3 loop is CATSRGDRDSYGYTF. DNA for the CDR3: TGTGCCACCAGCAGAGGGGACCGTGATTCCTATGGCTACACCTTC.

This clonotype was detected many times. The CDR3 loop reads CASSPGTGLFEQYF. The CDR3 nucleotides read TGTGCCAGCAGCCCCGGGACAGGGTTGTTCGAGCAGTACTTC. The rearrangement uses TRBV28 and TRBJ2-7, with 9 bases aligning to TRBD1. This CDR3 comprises 14 residues. CDR1 is MDHEN and CDR2 is SYDVKM in the germline V gene. The V segment lost 6 bases and the J segment 6 bases; nucleotides outside the gene matches: 9.

This clonotype was found many times. This chain links TRBV12-3 or TRBV12-4 with TRBJ1-3; D may be TRBD1 (6 bases). This CDR3 has 15 residues. V gave up 6 bases and J gave up 0 bases, with 12 bases separating them. CDR3: CASRIVQGSGNTIYF. The CDR3 nucleotides read TGTGCCAGCAGGATAGTACAGGGCTCTGGAAACACCATATATTTT.

At least ten counts were recorded for this clonotype. The genes are TRBV24-1 and TRBJ2-1; 10 positions match TRBD2. The V gene end was trimmed by 4 bases and the J gene end by 4 bases; junction bases not matched to a gene: 6. The CDR3 consists of 16 residues. Germline CDR1 KGHDR, CDR2 SFDVKD. The CDR3 nucleotides read TGTGCCACCAGTGACCCCACTAGCGGGGCTTACAATGAGCAGTTCTTC. Translation: CATSDPTSGAYNEQFF.

As regards this clonotype: This may be a read error: a much more frequent sequence differs by one nucleotide. The gene calls are TRBV20-1 and TRBJ2-1; D perhaps matches TRBD2 (6 bases). V was clipped by 8 bases and J by 9 bases, with 23 bases between them. CDR1 and CDR2 from the germline V gene are DFQATT and SNEGSKA (reference sequence). The CDR3 consists of 14 residues. CDR3: CSSSKEGRLGEQFF. Here the CDR3 DNA reads TGCAGTTCAAGTAAGGAGGGGAGGCTTGGTGAGCAGTTCTTC.

The gene calls are TRBV10-3 and TRBJ2-5; 9 bases match TRBD2. The CDR3 has 16 amino acids. J was trimmed by 0 bases and V by 2 bases; bases with no gene match: 4. The germline CDR1 and CDR2 sequences are ENHRY and SYGVKD. CDR3 sequence reads: CAISEGLAYYQETQYF. The CDR3 DNA reads as TGTGCCATCAGTGAGGGACTAGCGTACTACCAAGAGACCCAGTACTTC.

In its sample, this clonotype was seen many times. The chain couples TRBV5-1 to TRBJ1-5, with a weak D call TRBD1 (6 bases). CDR3 length equals 14 residues. The ends were cut back, 7 bases at V and 3 bases at J, with 14 bases in the middle. Germline V gene lookup returns CDR1 SGHRS and CDR2 YFSETQ. The DNA for the CDR3 is TGCGCCAGCTCGAGGGGGGGGGCCAATCAGCCCCAGCATTTT. This gives the protein CASSRGGANQPQHF.

This clonotype was counted many times. The V and J genes are TRBV10-2 and TRBJ1-3; 7 positions agree with TRBD1. V lost 5 bases to trimming and J lost 1 base; unmatched junction nucleotides: 5. Germline loops: CDR1 WSHSY, CDR2 SAAADI. The CDR3 is made up of 15 amino acids. CDR3 bases: TGCGCCAGCAGTCCCACAGGGGCTTCTGGAAACACCATATATTTT. It translates to CASSPTGASGNTIYF.

This clonotype has at least ten counts. The V gene is TRBV9, the J gene TRBJ2-3, with 11 bases aligning to TRBD2. The CDR3 runs to 17 residues. The junction had 4 bases not matched to a gene; V was cut back by 0 bases and J by 1 base. CDR1 and CDR2 from the germline V gene are SGDLS and YYNGEE. DNA of the CDR3: TGTGCCAGCAGCGTAGTAGCGGGGGGGCTTGGCACAGATACGCAGTATTTT. Its protein is CASSVVAGGLGTDTQYF.

This clonotype was found many times. The chain employs TRBV15 and TRBJ1-1; D is uncertain. With 0 bases removed from V and 0 bases from J, the gap between germline ends came to 11 bases. Germline V CDR1 and CDR2: LNHNV, YYDKDF (reference sequence). CDR3 size: 16 residues. The CDR3 protein is CATSRDRTNMNTEAFF. The CDR3 nucleotides are TGTGCCACCAGCAGAGATCGAACTAACATGAACACTGAAGCTTTCTTT.

The chain has TRBV6-5 and TRBJ1-6, with D possibly being TRBD1 (6 bases). The V gene lost 6 bases and the J gene lost 4 bases, with 13 bases spanning the gap. Looked up from germline, CDR1 is MNHEY and CDR2 is SVGAGI. CDR3 length equals 15 residues. The CDR3, as DNA: TGTGCCAGCAGACCCGACAGGACATATAATTCACCCCTCCACTTT. It codes for CASRPDRTYNSPLHF.

In this sample, this clonotype turned up many times. This chain connects TRBV12-3 or TRBV12-4 to TRBJ2-1, with 12 bases that match TRBD1. Germline trimming cut 6 bases from V and 9 bases from J; bases unmatched to any gene: 6. The CDR3 contains 14 residues. CDR3 sequence (DNA): TGTGCCAGCAGAACCGGGACAGGGGGCGGTGAGCAGTTCTTC. Translated, it gives CASRTGTGGGEQFF.

Many counts were recorded for this clonotype. V and J are TRBV20-1 and TRBJ2-4; D might be TRBD1 (5 bases). The CDR3 has 14 amino acids. The germline gives CDR1 DFQATT, CDR2 SNEGSKA (reference sequence). V dropped 3 bases and J dropped 3 bases, with 12 bases sitting between them. The CDR3 protein is CSASPDNDKNIQYF. The CDR3 coding sequence is TGCAGTGCTAGCCCGGACAACGACAAAAACATTCAGTACTTC.

Many counts were recorded for this clonotype. The chain employs TRBV4-1 and TRBJ2-1, with 7 bases lining up with TRBD2. V was pared by 0 bases and J by 0 bases, with 5 bases of the junction left unmatched. CDR3 length: 17 residues. Germline CDR1 is MGHRA and CDR2 is YSYEKL. In nucleotides, the CDR3 is TGCGCCAGCAGCCAAGAACCCGGGACTACCTCCTACAATGAGCAGTTCTTC. The encoded protein is CASSQEPGTTSYNEQFF.